This T cell receptor (beta chain) was documented in a study of glioma-infiltrating T cells after dendritic cell vaccination. Study background: Autologous tumor lysate-pulsed dendritic cell vaccination was given between about 2003 and 2013.

In its sample, this clone was seen a few times. CDR1 KGHSH and CDR2 LQKENI come from the germline V gene. The V and J ends lost 0 bases and 4 bases, in that order; junction bases with no gene match: 7. The CDR3 is made up of 19 amino acids. Time point specified: after dendritic cell vaccination, including at tumor progression/relapse. The method was immunoSEQ multiplex PCR; TCRdb's version includes in-frame clones alone and lacks a portion of them. The repertoire consists of over 90,000 clones, with 75% to 90% occurring once and the leading ten covering approximately 5.5%. Sequencing used blood, obtained after dendritic cell vaccination. The chain recombines TRBV18 with TRBJ2-6; TRBD1 matches at 12 bases. This receptor was taken from a human donor with glioblastoma. The CDR3 protein is CASSPPGTGGAGGANVLTF. The CDR3 coding sequence is TGTGCCAGCTCACCACCCGGGACAGGGGGCGCAGGGGGGGCCAACGTCCTGACTTTC. Full variable domain (remainder filled in from reference TRBV18 and TRBJ2-6): NAGVMQNPRHLVRRRGQEARLRCSPMKGHSHVYWYRQLPEEGLKFMVYLQKENIIDESGMPKERFSAEFPKEGPSILRIQQVVRGDSAAYFCASSPPGTGGAGGANVLTFGAGSRLTVL.